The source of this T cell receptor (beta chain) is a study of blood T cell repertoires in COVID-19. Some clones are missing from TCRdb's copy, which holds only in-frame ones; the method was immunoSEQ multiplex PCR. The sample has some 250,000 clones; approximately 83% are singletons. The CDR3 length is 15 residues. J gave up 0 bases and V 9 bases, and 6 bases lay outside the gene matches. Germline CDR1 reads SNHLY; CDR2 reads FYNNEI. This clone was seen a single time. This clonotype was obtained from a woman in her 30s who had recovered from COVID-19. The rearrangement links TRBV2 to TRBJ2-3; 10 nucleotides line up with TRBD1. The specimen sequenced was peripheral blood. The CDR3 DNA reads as TGTGCCAGAGGGACAGGGGCTTCCAGCACAGATACGCAGTATTTT. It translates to CARGTGASSTDTQYF. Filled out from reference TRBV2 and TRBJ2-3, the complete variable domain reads EPEVTQTPSHQVTQMGQEVILRCVPISNHLYFYWYRQILGQKVEFLVSFYNNEISEKSEIFDDQFSVERPDGSNFTLKIRSTKLEDSAMYFCARGTGASSTDTQYFGPGTRLTVL.